These 30 T cell receptor beta chains were sequenced from one sample in a study of early T cells in non-severe SARS-CoV-2 infection. A single record per CDR3 protein comes from TCRdb applying MiXCR to the 5' RACE reads. The data show 30,000 to 40,000 distinct CDR3 sequences, 4.5% to 7.5% seen once. The sequencing input was whole blood. The receptors derive from an adult who was a healthcare worker with PCR-confirmed SARS-CoV-2 infection or an uninfected control (not recorded which).

This clonotype was seen more than once but under ten times. The genes are TRBV5-4 and TRBJ1-1; 9 bases fit TRBD1. V lost 2 bases, J lost 5 bases, and 4 bases stayed unmatched. Germline V gene data show CDR1 as SGHNT and CDR2 as YYREEE (reference sequence). The CDR3 loop spans 14 amino acids. The CDR3 DNA is TGTGCCAGCAGCTTTTCCGGACAGGGGACTGAAGCTTTCTTT. It is translated as CASSFSGQGTEAFF.

This clonotype was seen at least ten times. J is TRBJ2-3 and V is TRBV12-3 or TRBV12-4; 7 nucleotides match TRBD1. This CDR3 is built from 17 residues. After removal of 10 bases from V and 3 bases from J, the junction contained 19 bases not matched to a gene. The CDR3 sequence: CATPFPLGQLETDTQYF. The DNA of the CDR3 is TGTGCCACCCCTTTCCCCCTGGGACAGTTAGAGACAGATACGCAGTATTTT.

The CDR3 nucleotides are TGTGCCAGCAGCCGTGGGGGAACCGGGGAGCTGTTTTTT. The encoded protein is CASSRGGTGELFF. The rearrangement joins TRBV6-5 to TRBJ2-2; D tentatively reads TRBD1 or TRBD2 (5 bases each). The CDR3 length is 13 residues. CDR1 is MNHEY and CDR2 is SVGAGI in the germline V gene. V gave up 6 bases and J gave up 5 bases, with 10 bases separating them.

This clonotype was counted ten times or more. The V gene is TRBV24-1, the J gene TRBJ2-1; D is undetermined. Trimming removed 0 bases from V and 0 bases from J, with 8 bases in between. The CDR3 covers 16 residues. CDR1 KGHDR and CDR2 SFDVKD come from the germline V gene. The CDR3: CATSDLERLSYNEQFF. The CDR3 nucleotides are TGTGCCACCAGTGATTTGGAACGTCTCTCCTACAATGAGCAGTTCTTC.

This clonotype appeared many times. The chain has TRBV27 and TRBJ2-1; the D is unclear. CDR3 length: 15 amino acids. Germline V gives CDR1 MNHEY, CDR2 SMNVEV (reference sequence). With 7 bases removed from V and 0 bases from J, the gap between germline ends came to 13 bases. The CDR3 loop is CASTPDRASYNEQFF. In nucleotides, the CDR3 is TGTGCCAGCACTCCGGACCGGGCCTCCTACAATGAGCAGTTCTTC.

This clonotype was observed at least ten times. The chain employs TRBV11-2 and TRBJ2-7, with D possibly TRBD1 on 6 matching bases. Germline V lookup: CDR1 SGHAT, CDR2 FQNNGV. V was clipped by 5 bases and J by 0 bases, with 11 bases between them. The CDR3 has 14 amino acids. Written as DNA, the CDR3 is TGTGCCAGCAGCCACGACAGGATCTCCTACGAGCAGTACTTC. Translation gives CASSHDRISYEQYF.

This clonotype was seen repeatedly, ten times or more. The V gene is TRBV5-1, the J gene TRBJ2-5; D is uncertain. The CDR3 totals 13 residues. Between the trimmed V and J ends, which lost 3 bases and 5 bases, there was a span of 11 bases. The germline V gene has CDR1 SGHRS and CDR2 YFSETQ. The CDR3 DNA sequence: TGCGCCAGCAGCTCCCCAGTAGTGGAGACCCAGTACTTC. Translating it yields CASSSPVVETQYF.

The chain joins TRBV7-9 to TRBJ2-7; D tentatively fits TRBD1 or TRBD2 (6 bases each). Deletions cut 8 bases from V and 3 bases from J, with 11 bases between. CDR1 is SEHNR, CDR2 FQNEAQ, per germline (reference sequence). The CDR3 spans 12 residues. CDR3 sequence reads: CASGGGGYEQYF. In DNA form, the CDR3 reads TGTGCCAGCGGAGGAGGGGGCTACGAGCAGTACTTC.

The table lists this clonotype with many counts. The V and J genes are TRBV14 and TRBJ2-2; D is ambiguous. Trimming took 0 bases from V and 4 from J, leaving 12 bases between them. Per the germline V gene, CDR1 is SGHDN and CDR2 is FVKESK. The CDR3 has 16 residues. The CDR3 region is CASSQDVKAGTGELFF. CDR3 in DNA: TGTGCCAGCAGCCAAGATGTGAAGGCCGGCACCGGGGAGCTGTTTTTT.

This clonotype was seen at least ten times. The chain couples TRBV7-9 to TRBJ2-1; 10 nucleotides match TRBD1. CDR1 and CDR2 (germline): SEHNR, FQNEAQ (reference sequence). Germline trimming cut 4 bases from V and 2 bases from J; bases unmatched to any gene: 2. This CDR3 is 15 amino acids long. The CDR3: CASSSGTGAYNEQFF. DNA for the CDR3: TGTGCCAGCAGCTCCGGGACAGGGGCCTACAATGAGCAGTTCTTC.

This clonotype was recorded at least ten times. The rearrangement joins TRBV11-2 to TRBJ2-1, with D unresolved. Between the trimmed V and J ends, which lost 5 bases and 9 bases, there was a span of 8 bases. The CDR3 contains 11 residues. Germline V CDR1 and CDR2: SGHAT, FQNNGV. The chain's CDR3 is CASSAHLEQFF. As DNA, the CDR3 is TGTGCCAGCAGCGCCCACCTTGAGCAGTTCTTC.

At least ten counts were recorded for this clonotype. The rearrangement uses TRBV14 and TRBJ2-3, with 9 bases fitting TRBD2. J gave up 6 bases and V 4 bases, and 11 bases lay outside the gene matches. CDR1 and CDR2 (germline): SGHDN, FVKESK. The CDR3 runs 16 residues. The CDR3 is CASSLRGGGASDTQYF. The DNA of the CDR3 is TGTGCCAGCAGCCTAAGGGGCGGGGGGGCATCGGATACGCAGTATTTT.

This rearrangement joins TRBV2 to TRBJ1-5; D ambiguous. The CDR3 totals 14 residues. Germline V gene sequence: CDR1 SNHLY, CDR2 FYNNEI. V was cut by 10 bases and J by 4 bases, with 17 bases left in between. The CDR3, as DNA: TGTGCCACCGCCGCCCGGACGGCTAATCAGCCCCAGCATTTT. It encodes CATAARTANQPQHF.

This clonotype was seen at least ten times. J is TRBJ2-3 and V is TRBV5-1; the match to TRBD2 covers 9 bases. This CDR3 contains 15 residues. Unmatched junction bases numbered 5, after V lost 2 bases and J lost 4 bases. Germline CDR1 reads SGHRS; CDR2 reads YFSETQ. The DNA for the CDR3 is TGCGCCAGCAGCTTTAGCGGGAGAGGGGCAGATACGCAGTATTTT. Its protein is CASSFSGRGADTQYF.

Only a few counts were recorded for this clonotype. The chain carries TRBV3-1 and TRBJ2-1; TRBD2 matches 8 bases. The CDR3 loop spans 15 amino acids. V dropped 4 bases and J dropped 7; count of bases not matched to a gene: 9. Germline values: CDR1 LGHDT, CDR2 YNNKEL (reference sequence). CDR3 coding DNA: TGTGCCAGCAGCCCCCTCAGCGGGAGCCTTAATGAGCAGTTCTTC. Protein: CASSPLSGSLNEQFF.

This clonotype was recorded many times. V is TRBV10-3 and J is TRBJ2-1, with D unresolved. Trimming stripped 11 bases from V and 3 bases from J, with 17 bases between. Per the germline V gene, CDR1 is ENHRY and CDR2 is SYGVKD. CDR3 length: 14 amino acids. CDR3 sequence reads: CAARYSEIYNEQFF. DNA of the CDR3: TGTGCCGCGAGGTACAGTGAAATCTACAATGAGCAGTTCTTC.

This clonotype was counted ten times or more. The chain is built from TRBV20-1 and TRBJ2-1, with TRBD2 matching over 13 bases. Germline CDR1 reads DFQATT; CDR2 reads SNEGSKA (reference sequence). This CDR3 comprises 15 residues. Unmatched junction bases numbered 3, after V lost 3 bases and J lost 4 bases. Here the CDR3 reads CSASRLAGGYNEQFF. The CDR3 region has the DNA TGCAGTGCTAGCAGACTAGCGGGAGGTTACAATGAGCAGTTCTTC.

This clonotype was recorded many times. CDR3 in DNA: TGTGCCTGGAGTCACCTGACAGGGGGCACTGAAGCTTTCTTT. Protein sequence: CAWSHLTGGTEAFF. The J gene is TRBJ1-1, the V gene TRBV30, with TRBD1 identical over 9 bases. Germline-derived CDR1 and CDR2 are GTSNPN and SVGIG (reference sequence). J lost 4 bases, V lost 2 bases, and 5 bases had no gene match. The CDR3 loop spans 14 amino acids.

The genes are TRBV2 and TRBJ2-3; TRBD2 matches 10 bases. The CDR3 length is 15 residues. J was trimmed by 9 bases and V by 6 bases; bases with no gene match: 12. Looked up from germline, CDR1 is SNHLY and CDR2 is FYNNEI. The CDR3 nucleotides read TGTGCCAGCAGCCTAACTAGCGGGGAGACGCGGACGCAGTATTTT. Protein sequence: CASSLTSGETRTQYF.

This clonotype was seen at least ten times. V gene TRBV25-1 combines with J gene TRBJ2-5; D unresolved. V lost 2 bases, J lost 1 base, and 14 bases lay in between. Per the germline V gene, CDR1 is MGHDK and CDR2 is SYGVNS. This CDR3 spans 16 amino acids. The CDR3 DNA reads as TGTGCCAGCAGTGAAGTGGTGGCAGGCCTCCAAGAGACCCAGTACTTC. Its translation is CASSEVVAGLQETQYF. Filled out from reference TRBV25-1 and TRBJ2-5, the complete variable domain reads EADIYQTPRYLVIGTGKKITLECSQTMGHDKMYWYQQDPGMELHLIHYSYGVNSTEKGDLSSESTVSRIRTEHFPLTLESARPSHTSQYLCASSEVVAGLQETQYFGPGTRLLVL.

This clonotype was counted at least ten times. The rearrangement links TRBV25-1 to TRBJ2-7; D is uncertain. This CDR3 has 13 amino acids. Per the germline V gene, CDR1 is MGHDK and CDR2 is SYGVNS. Trimming stripped 3 bases from V and 3 bases from J, with 9 bases between. CDR3 in amino acids: CASSDVMSYEQYF. Written as DNA, the CDR3 is TGTGCCAGCAGTGACGTGATGAGCTACGAGCAGTACTTC.

This clonotype was counted ten times or more. This sequence joins TRBV12-3 or TRBV12-4 and TRBJ2-7; tentatively, D is TRBD2 (7 bases). The CDR3 is made up of 13 amino acids. V was trimmed by 5 bases and J by 6 bases, leaving 14 bases between them. The CDR3 DNA reads TGTGCCAGCAGTCTAGGGGGGGTTACCGAGCAGTACTTC. Translation gives CASSLGGVTEQYF.

This clonotype was found a few times. This sequence joins TRBV4-3 and TRBJ1-1, with 7 bases identical to TRBD1. Unmatched junction bases numbered 8, after V lost 1 base and J lost 6 bases. Germline V gene data show CDR1 as LGHNA and CDR2 as YSLEER. The CDR3 covers 15 residues. The CDR3 reads CASSQVGRGESEAFF. CDR3 nucleotides: TGCGCCAGCAGCCAAGTCGGCAGGGGGGAATCTGAAGCTTTCTTT.

V is TRBV29-1 and J is TRBJ1-2; no definite D call. Trimming stripped 4 bases from V and 5 bases from J, with 5 bases between. The CDR3 is 10 residues long. The germline V gene encodes CDR1 SQVTM and CDR2 ANQGSEA. The chain's CDR3 is CSVAIYGYTF. The CDR3 coding sequence is TGCAGCGTTGCAATTTATGGCTACACCTTC.

In this sample, this clonotype turned up many times. The chain combines TRBV24-1 with TRBJ2-1; the match to TRBD2 covers 10 bases. CDR1 and CDR2 from the germline V gene are KGHDR and SFDVKD. This CDR3 spans 16 amino acids. V trimming: 3 bases; J trimming: 5 bases; junction bases outside the gene matches: 6. CDR3 in DNA: TGTGCCACCAGTGATCTAGGGCTAGCGGGGGACAATGAGCAGTTCTTC. Protein product: CATSDLGLAGDNEQFF.

This clonotype was counted at least ten times. This sequence joins TRBV12-3 or TRBV12-4 and TRBJ1-2; D is uncertain. This CDR3 region has 13 residues. V shed 7 bases and J shed 4 bases, with 13 bases lying between them. Here the CDR3 DNA reads TGTGCCAGCAAGGACGGGATTTCCTATGGCTACACCTTC. Translated: CASKDGISYGYTF.

The table lists this clonotype with many counts. The rearrangement joins TRBV19 to TRBJ1-5; tentatively, D is TRBD1 (5 bases). Germline lookup yields CDR1 LNHDA and CDR2 SQIVND (reference sequence). The CDR3 loop spans 16 amino acids. With 2 bases removed from V and 4 bases from J, the gap between germline ends came to 15 bases. CDR3 coding DNA: TGTGCCAGTAGTATACCCCGCCGGGGGTTAAATCAGCCCCAGCATTTT. Residues: CASSIPRRGLNQPQHF.

The sample holds many counts of this clonotype. This rearrangement joins TRBV7-2 to TRBJ2-6; D gene ambiguous. The CDR3 totals 14 residues. Germline CDR1 is SGHTA and CDR2 is FQGNSA. CDR3 amino acids: CAGSIDSGANVLTF. The CDR3, as DNA: TGTGCAGGCAGTATCGACTCTGGGGCCAACGTCCTGACTTTC.

This clonotype was counted many times. The chain uses TRBV27 and TRBJ2-3; TRBD2 matches at 9 bases. V gave up 5 bases and J gave up 0 bases; unmatched junction bases: 9. CDR3 length: 17 amino acids. CDR1 is MNHEY and CDR2 is SMNVEV in the germline V gene (reference sequence). CDR3 DNA: TGTGCCAGCAGTAGCCAGGGACTAGCATTTAGCACAGATACGCAGTATTTT. Its translation: CASSSQGLAFSTDTQYF.

The table lists this clonotype with a few counts. The rearrangement uses TRBV29-1 and TRBJ1-1; no reliable D call. Germline CDR1 reads SQVTM; CDR2 reads ANQGSEA. The length of the CDR3 is 10 residues. The germline V and J ends were trimmed by 6 bases and 1 base, with 3 bases remaining between them. The CDR3 bases are TGCAGCGTCCGGAACACTGAAGCTTTCTTT. This gives the protein CSVRNTEAFF. Based on the CDR3 plus reference TRBV29-1 and TRBJ1-1, the full variable domain is SAVISQKPSRDICQRGTSLTIQCQVDSQVTMMFWYRQQPGQSLTLIATANQGSEATYESGFVIDKFPISRPNLTFSTLTVSNMSPEDSSIYLCSVRNTEAFFGQGTRLTVV.